This T cell receptor beta chain emerged from a study of blood T cell repertoires in COVID-19. The wider study: Material from acute and convalescent COVID-19 was sourced from the United States, Italy and Spain.

Germline V lookup: CDR1 SGHTA, CDR2 FQGNSA. CDR3 size: 16 residues. The ends lost 2 bases at V and 6 bases at J; junction bases unmatched: 8. Clones were sequenced by immunoSEQ multiplex PCR, and TCRdb holds only the in-frame ones, with some missing. The sample has some 350,000 clones, around 83% seen once. The V call is TRBV7-2, the J call TRBJ2-7, with TRBD1 matching over 12 bases. The receptor's source is a man aged 30 to 45 with active or convalescent COVID-19. Material: peripheral blood. The CDR3 DNA follows: TGTGCCAGCAGCTTACAAATAGGGACAGGGGGCGTCGAGCAGTACTTC. Its translation is CASSLQIGTGGVEQYF.